The text below deals with one T cell receptor (beta chain). No cognate antigen has been identified for it. Per-base qualities were not stored, and no clone one base away is much larger. These data belong to a study of cytomegalovirus exposure and HLA in healthy donors (dated by TCRdb to 2016 to 2017). The study in broad terms: According to an earlier analysis of 587 of the donors, roughly 180 million T cells yielded some 120 million unique TCR beta sequences and approximately 300 Gb of sequence data. Roughly 320 gigabases of sequencing data and around 80 million unique TCR sequences made up an early release that covered some 640 HLA-typed donors. A later analysis re-analyzed previously published TCR beta repertoires from approximately 670 donors and added high-resolution HLA genotyping to study TCR occurrence patterns. On average, roughly 240,000 unique TCR beta nucleotide sequences were sequenced per donor among about 400 genotyped donors of the cohort, with roughly 18% of those sequences being non-productive. Every discovery cohort repertoire had been produced on one sequencing platform. The study aimed to test whether signatures of past pathogen exposure could be identified by cataloging public T cell receptors. An earlier analysis of some 500 of the donors used high-throughput TCR beta sequencing to judge whether each TCR beta V gene segment behaved as functional or pseudogenic. HLA typing included class I and class II loci at four-digit resolution. Among the roughly 400 genotyped donors, approximately 76% belonged to the genetic ancestry cluster associated with self-reported Caucasian donors. To predict cytomegalovirus infection status, the study brought together high-throughput TCR immunosequencing, statistical association of individual TCRs with disease status, and machine learning. A later genetic analysis used genome-wide SNP genotypes for about three fifths of the roughly 700 donors, treating that subset as a discovery cohort. Using immunosequencing, the study profiled T cell repertoires from some 670 subjects and related those repertoires to cytomegalovirus serostatus. Besides the first cohort of roughly 660 subjects, a separate validation cohort made up of over 95 different subjects was used. Several DR-DQ haplotypes were treated as single units for association and clustering because of strong linkage in the cohort. Rather than using new phenotypic data, the later analysis identified candidate immune exposures from TCR beta sequences and from how often those sequences occurred across donors. Typing coverage differed by locus: A, B, C, DRB1 and DQB1 were typed in about 629-640 donors, DQA1 in 522, DPA1 in over 600, and DPB1 in about 450. Alongside the repertoire data, information on donor age, sex, ethnicity and CMV serostatus was compiled.

Germline trimming: 2 bases from V, 6 bases from J; junction bases outside gene matches: 5. The CDR3 measures 16 amino acids from cysteine to phenylalanine. Left in the record is the CDR3 DNA by itself, 48 bases read in frame from the first base. CDR1 and CDR2 are drawn from the germline V gene: SGHRS, YFSETQ. General findings and caveats noted by the study authors: Correlated functional status among segregating V segments might reflect linkage disequilibrium, but an unknown experimental factor could not be ruled out. A few of the identified cytomegalovirus-associated TCR beta chains were confirmed in vitro to be specific for cytomegalovirus antigens. A later analysis found that HLA-associated TCR beta chains were more clonally expanded and had lower generation probabilities than equally common non-associated chains. The study gave a list of about 160 TCR beta chains associated with cytomegalovirus. In a later analysis, TCR association rates were found to vary across HLA loci, with the most associated TCRs seen for DRB1 alleles and the fewest for HLA-C alleles. When HLA alleles, especially DR and DQ, strongly co-occurred, attributing TCR associations to individual alleles was difficult. Several of the top co-occurrence clusters appeared to be linked to parvovirus B19, influenza, CMV and Epstein-Barr virus, according to a later analysis. In both the original and validation cohorts, the classifier was reported to diagnose cytomegalovirus status with high specificity and sensitivity. In an earlier analysis of around 600 of the donors, most TCR beta V segments were observed in productive rearrangements about 87% or about 30% of the time, broadly matching IMGT annotations. A cluster of highly shared sequence variants was judged likely to be a technical artifact of the sequencing pipeline. The only immune exposure information available for the cohort was CMV serostatus. The 87-base-pair reads could not distinguish some IMGT-functional V segments, including TRBV6-2 and TRBV6-3, so those segments were excluded. Compared with the roughly 720-donor mean, donors in an Asian-associated ancestry cluster had fewer N-insertions in productive TCRs, according to a later genetic analysis. Most CMV-associated TCR beta chains appeared to be HLA-restricted in a later analysis, and the HLA associations seemed to be driven largely by CMV exposure. According to the authors, the approach could potentially be generalized to other disease states and immunological phenotypes. HLA typing was unavailable for some donors at each locus, so association tests used only the typed subset. A further reported finding was that TCR beta sequences accurately predicted the HLA-A and HLA-B alleles for most subjects in the first cohort. Presence/absence analyses assumed roughly uniform sequencing depth across donors, an assumption that may not hold. A later genetic analysis associated a missense DCLRE1C variant with V-gene and J-gene trimming of TCR beta chains, and an independent cohort replicated the association. While some public TCRs were present in many individuals, most TCR sequences turned up only very rarely across donors. In this cohort, only TCR beta chains were sequenced, and detectable features were limited by the absence of alpha or paired-chain data. In a later analysis, 15,000 to 20,000 TCR beta sequences were associated with specific HLA alleles at a false discovery rate of 0.05. Because counts were too low, some 17 rarely observed V segments, including chromosome 9 orphons, were excluded from the earlier analysis of 587 of the donors.

In total, approximately 610 healthy bone marrow donors made up the cohort. All cohort members were sampled while nominally healthy, although unrecorded immune exposures were likely present. The donor was CMV seropositive and was included in the group of some 290 seropositive cohort members. A peripheral blood sample was provided by each donor, and peripheral blood mononuclear cells were used for TCR beta sequencing. The Qiagen DNeasy Blood Extraction Kit was used to extract genomic DNA from the blood cell samples. The library was prepared using the immunoSEQ multiplex PCR assay. For the multiplex PCR, a mixture combining 60 forward primers for TCR Vbeta segments and 13 reverse primers for TCR Jbeta segments was used. The CDR3 region of rearranged TCR beta genes was amplified from genomic DNA with a multiplex PCR assay. The Illumina HiSeq System was used to sequence the amplified TCR beta libraries as 87-base-pair reads. In the paper's pipeline: Across the 700 or so repertoires, a later analysis counted roughly 84 million unique TCR beta chains, approximately 10 million of which were shared by at least two donors. Raw reads were error-corrected and collapsed into unique sequences with a nearest-neighbor algorithm that merged closely related sequences to remove PCR and sequencing errors. To assign V, D and J gene segments, CDR3 sequences were aligned to IMGT reference sequences. Each retained sequence needed at least a six-nucleotide match to both a V gene segment and a J gene segment. A rearrangement was called productive if the CDR3 had no stop codons and remained in frame with V and J, and every other rearrangement was called non-productive. Following IMGT convention, CDR3 was defined as the stretch from the second conserved V-encoded cysteine up to the conserved J-encoded phenylalanine. The earlier analysis of fewer than 700 of the donors excluded sequences that lacked an unambiguous match to a single V gene segment. In an earlier analysis of around 600 of the donors, V segments were called functional above 56.7% productive rearrangements and were called segregating when the between-donor standard deviation exceeded 5%. A statistical classification framework was built to diagnose cytomegalovirus status from the catalog of TCR beta chain sequences. In a later analysis, TCR nucleotide sequences were compared against IMGT/GENE-DB human TR gene sequences so that V and J genes could be assigned. The TCRdist pipeline was used in a later analysis to assign CDR3 sequences and most-parsimonious VDJ recombination scenarios. In a later analysis, each TCR beta chain was defined by its CDR3 amino acid sequence together with its V-gene family, and reads without a unique V-gene family were excluded. As a way to deal with suspected cross-contamination and a sequencing artifact, a later analysis dropped roughly 620 nucleotide sequences that were highly shared and had low generation probability. In a later analysis, a clonal expansion index was calculated for each public chain from normalized within-repertoire ranks of inferred template counts. In a later analysis, generation probabilities were computed using a VDJ recombination model fitted to out-of-frame rearrangements, and the results were checked against IGoR. Hypergeometric tests were used in a later analysis to score TCR-TCR, TCR-HLA and TCR-CMV co-occurrence, with a repertoire-size bias correction applied to the TCR pairs. A later analysis estimated false discovery rates by permuting HLA or CMV assignments 20 times. In a later analysis, co-occurring TCRs were grouped using DBSCAN, and TCRdist sequence similarity was added for clustering within HLA-allele-positive subsets. Repertoires with fewer than 30,000 or more than 120,000 public chains were left out of co-occurrence clustering, as were five repertoires with anomalous nucleotide sharing. TCRdb mirrors the immuneACCESS table, restricted to in-frame sequences. Some clones are absent from its copies; in checked studies, under half trace to an unresolved V gene, and the reason for the others is unknown. V and J calls plus clone size are reproduced from that table; the DNA served to infer D and trimming. Counted in this sample were some 70,000 clones; around 72% of them appeared once. The ten top clones hold about 14% of the sample.

The V and J genes are TRBV5-1 and TRBJ2-3; 14 bases in the middle match TRBD2. This TCR was sampled from a male donor in good health and CMV-seropositive. The source material was PBMCs. In nucleotide form, the sequence is TGCGCCAGCAGCTTTGGACTAGCGGGAGGAGGGGATACGCAGTATTTT. This gives the protein CASSFGLAGGGDTQYF. Full variable domain (CDR3 extended with the reference TRBV5-1 and TRBJ2-3 proteins): KAGVTQTPRYLIKTRGQQVTLSCSPISGHRSVSWYQQTPGQGLQFLFEYFSETQRNKGNFPGRFSGRQFSNSRSEMNVSTLELGDSALYLCASSFGLAGGGDTQYFGPGTRLTVL.